Listed below are T cell receptor beta chains from one sample, sequenced in a study of CD8+ T cells in alopecia areata. Some clones are missing from TCRdb's copy, which holds only in-frame ones; the method was immunoSEQ multiplex PCR. The data contain some 120,000 clones, around 50% of them singletons. The sequencing sample was made of NKG2D-low CD8+ T cells sorted from blood. All receptors come from a human donor with alopecia areata. Each CDR3 is given with its conserved first and last residue. The order of the fields is CDR3 protein, CDR3 DNA, V gene, D gene, clone size, J gene, CDR3 length. A D gene is named only where the DNA matches it firmly. Only some rows state a clone size, as once, few, many or a class for expanded clones.

CDR3: CASSYSRESSEQYF
DNA: TGTGCCAGCAGTTACTCGCGGGAATCTTCCGAGCAGTACTTC
V: TRBV6-5
D: .
size: .
J: TRBJ2-7
length: 14

CDR3: CASSSLTGTGGYTDTQYF
DNA: TGTGCCAGCAGCTCATTAACCGGGACAGGAGGCTACACAGATACGCAGTATTTT
V: TRBV7-9
D: TRBD1
size: few
J: TRBJ2-3
length: 18

CDR3: CSVEWGSNQPQHF
DNA: TGCAGCGTTGAATGGGGGAGCAATCAGCCCCAGCATTTT
V: TRBV29-1
D: .
size: .
J: TRBJ1-5
length: 13

CDR3: CASSQNEQFF
DNA: TGTGCCAGCAGCCAAAATGAGCAGTTCTTC
V: TRBV7-9
D: .
size: .
J: TRBJ2-1
length: 10

CDR3: CAGHRGIGTEAFF
DNA: TGTGCCGGCCACAGGGGGATTGGGACTGAAGCTTTCTTT
V: TRBV30
D: TRBD1
size: .
J: TRBJ1-1
length: 13

CDR3: CSVRTEWSGEQYF
DNA: TGCAGCGTCCGAACAGAATGGAGTGGCGAGCAGTACTTC
V: TRBV29-1
D: .
size: .
J: TRBJ2-7
length: 13

CDR3: CASSLQAPSTDTQYF
DNA: TGTGCCAGCAGTTTACAAGCTCCCAGCACAGATACGCAGTATTTT
V: TRBV28
D: .
size: few
J: TRBJ2-3
length: 15

CDR3: CSAGGRDPVIGTQYF
DNA: TGCAGCGCTGGGGGACGGGACCCAGTCATTGGTACGCAGTATTTT
V: TRBV29-1
D: .
size: few
J: TRBJ2-3
length: 15

CDR3: CASSLGGRALYEQYF
DNA: TGTGCCAGCAGTTTAGGCGGGAGGGCCCTCTACGAGCAGTACTTC
V: TRBV27
D: TRBD2
size: .
J: TRBJ2-7
length: 15

CDR3: CSVVASRGTEAFF
DNA: TGCAGCGTTGTAGCGTCTCGGGGCACTGAAGCTTTCTTT
V: TRBV29-1
D: .
size: few
J: TRBJ1-1
length: 13

CDR3: CASSSTGGGGADTQYF
DNA: TGTGCCAGCAGCTCTACCGGCGGGGGAGGGGCAGATACGCAGTATTTT
V: TRBV7-3
D: TRBD2
size: .
J: TRBJ2-3
length: 16

CDR3: CSVEGSGRSTDTQYF
DNA: TGCAGCGTTGAGGGTAGCGGGAGATCCACAGATACGCAGTATTTT
V: TRBV29-1
D: TRBD2
size: few
J: TRBJ2-3
length: 15

CDR3: CASSETSGDYEQYF
DNA: TGTGCCAGCAGTGAAACTAGCGGGGACTACGAGCAGTACTTC
V: TRBV2
D: TRBD2
size: .
J: TRBJ2-7
length: 14

CDR3: CSVETGRGRDF
DNA: TGCAGCGTTGAAACGGGTAGGGGCAGGGACTTC
V: TRBV29-1
D: .
size: .
J: TRBJ2-7
length: 11

CDR3: CSVEDMNTDTQYF
DNA: TGCAGCGTTGAAGATATGAACACAGATACGCAGTATTTT
V: TRBV29-1
D: .
size: few
J: TRBJ2-3
length: 13

CDR3: CASSYLGQATEAFF
DNA: TGTGCCAGCAGTTACCTCGGACAGGCCACTGAAGCTTTCTTT
V: TRBV6-5
D: TRBD1
size: .
J: TRBJ1-1
length: 14

CDR3: CAWDPMNTEAFF
DNA: TGTGCCTGGGACCCTATGAACACTGAAGCTTTCTTT
V: TRBV30
D: .
size: .
J: TRBJ1-1
length: 12

CDR3: CASSHSYEQYF
DNA: TGTGCCAGCAGCCACTCCTACGAGCAGTACTTC
V: TRBV7-8
D: .
size: .
J: TRBJ2-7
length: 11

CDR3: CAWRWAGSDYGYTF
DNA: TGTGCCTGGAGGTGGGCAGGGAGCGACTATGGCTACACCTTC
V: TRBV30
D: .
size: .
J: TRBJ1-2
length: 14

CDR3: CASSVGQVQPQHF
DNA: TGTGCCAGCAGCGTGGGCCAAGTTCAGCCCCAGCATTTT
V: TRBV5-6
D: .
size: .
J: TRBJ1-5
length: 13

CDR3: CSVDWGQTQYF
DNA: TGCAGCGTTGATTGGGGTCAAACCCAGTACTTC
V: TRBV29-1
D: .
size: few
J: TRBJ2-5
length: 11

CDR3: CSVINPTASTYNEQFF
DNA: TGCAGCGTTATCAACCCCACAGCTTCGACCTACAATGAGCAGTTCTTC
V: TRBV29-1
D: .
size: .
J: TRBJ2-1
length: 16

CDR3: CASTAIDGYNEQFF
DNA: TGTGCCAGCACCGCAATAGACGGCTACAATGAGCAGTTCTTC
V: TRBV28
D: .
size: few
J: TRBJ2-1
length: 14

CDR3: CSGRQPNTGELFF
DNA: TGCAGCGGAAGACAGCCGAACACCGGGGAGCTGTTTTTT
V: TRBV29-1
D: .
size: few
J: TRBJ2-2
length: 13

CDR3: CASSPRQTYEQYF
DNA: TGTGCCAGCAGTCCCAGGCAAACCTACGAGCAGTACTTC
V: TRBV6-5
D: .
size: few
J: TRBJ2-7
length: 13